The 10 T cell receptor beta chains below come from one sample, sequenced in a study of blood T cell repertoires in COVID-19. Clones were read by immunoSEQ multiplex PCR, and TCRdb kept only the in-frame ones, dropping some. The data hold some 260,000 clones, with 88% observed a single time. Sequencing was carried out using peripheral blood. The source of these receptors is a woman aged 25 to 39 with COVID-19, enrolled during active disease.

The genes are TRBV6-2 or TRBV6-3 and TRBJ1-1; TRBD1 is a possible D gene (6 bases). Trimming pared 4 bases from V and 5 bases from J, leaving 14 bases between. Looked up from germline, CDR1 is MNHEY and CDR2 is SVGEGT. The CDR3 totals 14 residues. CDR3 sequence (DNA): TGTGCCAGCAGTTGGGGGCCAGGGAATACTGAAGCTTTCTTT. Translated, it gives CASSWGPGNTEAFF.

J is TRBJ2-3 and V is TRBV5-1; no clear D gene. V lost 4 bases and J 6 bases, leaving 9 bases between the germline ends. Looked up from germline, CDR1 is SGHRS and CDR2 is YFSETQ. The CDR3 is 12 residues long. The CDR3 loop reads CASSLQRDTQYF. The CDR3 coding sequence is TGCGCCAGCAGCCTCCAGAGGGATACGCAGTATTTT.

The chain couples TRBV4-3 to TRBJ2-7, with no clear D. Trimming took off 3 bases at V and 7 bases at J, with 19 bases between the two ends. The germline V gene has CDR1 LGHNA and CDR2 YSLEER. The CDR3 has 15 residues. The CDR3 loop reads CASSQQGQALAEQYF. CDR3 DNA: TGCGCCAGCAGCCAGCAAGGCCAGGCTCTTGCGGAGCAGTACTTC.

This rearrangement joins TRBV19 to TRBJ1-2; TRBD1 aligns across 8 bases. This CDR3 contains 13 residues. V gave up 7 bases and J gave up 0 bases; unmatched junction bases: 1. Germline lookup yields CDR1 LNHDA and CDR2 SQIVND (reference sequence). The CDR3 is CASKGQANYGYTF. In DNA form, the CDR3 reads TGTGCCAGTAAGGGACAGGCTAACTATGGCTACACCTTC.

The chain employs TRBV3-1 (or the pseudogene TRBV3-2) and TRBJ2-5; TRBD1 might be the D (6 bases). V dropped 4 bases and J dropped 10 bases, with 19 bases sitting between them. The CDR3 is 14 amino acids. Per the germline V gene, CDR1 is LGHDT and CDR2 is YNNKEL (reference sequence). The CDR3 DNA sequence: TGTGCCAGCAGCCTTGGACAGAGCCTCAGGATCCAGTACTTC. Its protein is CASSLGQSLRIQYF.

This clone has only one observation. In the same sample, other DNA sequences code for this CDR3. The chain has TRBV7-2 and TRBJ2-1, with 10 bases aligning to TRBD2. The CDR3 loop spans 15 amino acids. Germline CDR1 is SGHTA and CDR2 is FQGNSA. With 5 bases clipped from V and 7 bases from J, the junction kept 8 bases outside the gene matches. The CDR3 is CASSLRAGGRNEQFF. DNA for the CDR3: TGTGCCAGCAGCCTACGAGCGGGGGGGCGAAATGAGCAGTTCTTC.

The chain carries TRBV28 and TRBJ2-3; D gene uncertain. Trimming took 6 bases from V and 0 from J, leaving 4 bases between them. The CDR3 is made up of 12 amino acids. From germline, CDR1 is MDHEN and CDR2 SYDVKM. DNA of the CDR3: TGTGCCAGCAGAGAGAGCACAGATACGCAGTATTTT. Protein product: CASRESTDTQYF. Combining the CDR3 with reference TRBV28 and TRBJ2-3 gives the whole variable domain DVKVTQSSRYLVKRTGEKVFLECVQDMDHENMFWYRQDPGLGLRLIYFSYDVKMKEKGDIPEGYSVSREKKERFSLILESASTNQTSMYLCASRESTDTQYFGPGTRLTVL.

This clone was seen a single time. This chain uses TRBV4-1 with TRBJ1-3; D not certain. The CDR3 sequence is 12 residues long. Trimming cost V 3 bases and J 12 bases, with 12 bases left between them. CDR1 is MGHRA, CDR2 YSYEKL, per germline. The CDR3 is CASSHPRRDIYF. DNA for the CDR3: TGCGCCAGCAGCCACCCGCGGAGGGACATATATTTT.

This sequence joins TRBV6-2 or TRBV6-3 and TRBJ1-6; the D gene is possibly TRBD1 (5 bases). The CDR3 totals 15 residues. Between the trimmed V and J ends, which lost 0 bases and 9 bases, there was a span of 12 bases. Looked up from germline, CDR1 is MNHEY and CDR2 is SVGEGT. The CDR3 coding sequence is TGTGCCAGCAGTTACTCCGGAGGGGCAGGTTCACCCCTCCACTTT. Amino acid sequence: CASSYSGGAGSPLHF.

The chain couples TRBV2 to TRBJ1-5, with TRBD1 identical over 9 bases. Germline V gene sequence: CDR1 SNHLY, CDR2 FYNNEI. The V gene end was trimmed by 6 bases and the J gene end by 6 bases; junction bases not matched to a gene: 6. CDR3 length: 14 residues. This CDR3 reads CASSGTGGSQPQHF. The CDR3 bases are TGTGCCAGCAGCGGCACAGGGGGCAGTCAGCCCCAGCATTTT.